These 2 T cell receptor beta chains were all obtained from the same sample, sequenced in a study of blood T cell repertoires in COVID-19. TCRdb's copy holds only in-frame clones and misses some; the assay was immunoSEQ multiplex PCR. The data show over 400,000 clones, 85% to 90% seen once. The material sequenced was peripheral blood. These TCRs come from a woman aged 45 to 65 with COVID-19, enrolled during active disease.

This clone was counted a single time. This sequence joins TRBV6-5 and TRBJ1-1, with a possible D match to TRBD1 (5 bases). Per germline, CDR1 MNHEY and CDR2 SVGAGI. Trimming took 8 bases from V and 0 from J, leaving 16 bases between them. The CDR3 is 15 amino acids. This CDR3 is CASGSSREVNTEAFF. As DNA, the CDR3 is TGTGCCAGCGGCTCGAGCAGGGAGGTGAACACTGAAGCTTTCTTT.

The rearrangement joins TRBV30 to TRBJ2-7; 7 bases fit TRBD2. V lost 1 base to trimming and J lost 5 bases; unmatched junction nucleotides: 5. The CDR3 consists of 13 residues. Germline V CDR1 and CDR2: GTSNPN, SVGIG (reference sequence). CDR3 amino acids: CAWSEGGYHEQYF. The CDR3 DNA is TGTGCCTGGAGTGAGGGAGGGTACCACGAGCAGTACTTC. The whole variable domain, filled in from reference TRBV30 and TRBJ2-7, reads SQTIHQWPATLVQPVGSPLSLECTVEGTSNPNLYWYRQAAGRGLQLLFYSVGIGQISSEVPQNLSASRPQDRQFILSSKKLLLSDSGFYLCAWSEGGYHEQYFGPGTRLTVT.